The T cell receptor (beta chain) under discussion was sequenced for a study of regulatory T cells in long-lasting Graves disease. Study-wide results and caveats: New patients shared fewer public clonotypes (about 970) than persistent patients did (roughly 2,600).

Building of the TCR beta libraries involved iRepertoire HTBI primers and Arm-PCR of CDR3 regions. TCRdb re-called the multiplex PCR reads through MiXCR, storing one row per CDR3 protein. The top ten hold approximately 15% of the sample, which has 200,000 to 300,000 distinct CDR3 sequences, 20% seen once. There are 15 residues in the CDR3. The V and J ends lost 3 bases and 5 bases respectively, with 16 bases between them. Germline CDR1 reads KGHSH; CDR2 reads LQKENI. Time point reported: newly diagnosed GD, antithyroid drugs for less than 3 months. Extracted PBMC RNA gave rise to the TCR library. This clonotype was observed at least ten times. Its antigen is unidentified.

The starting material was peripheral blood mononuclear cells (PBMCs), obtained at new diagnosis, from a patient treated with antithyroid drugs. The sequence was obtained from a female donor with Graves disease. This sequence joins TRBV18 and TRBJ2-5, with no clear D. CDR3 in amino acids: CASSPSRNWGETQYF. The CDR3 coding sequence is TGTGCCAGCTCACCTTCCAGAAACTGGGGTGAGACCCAGTACTTC.